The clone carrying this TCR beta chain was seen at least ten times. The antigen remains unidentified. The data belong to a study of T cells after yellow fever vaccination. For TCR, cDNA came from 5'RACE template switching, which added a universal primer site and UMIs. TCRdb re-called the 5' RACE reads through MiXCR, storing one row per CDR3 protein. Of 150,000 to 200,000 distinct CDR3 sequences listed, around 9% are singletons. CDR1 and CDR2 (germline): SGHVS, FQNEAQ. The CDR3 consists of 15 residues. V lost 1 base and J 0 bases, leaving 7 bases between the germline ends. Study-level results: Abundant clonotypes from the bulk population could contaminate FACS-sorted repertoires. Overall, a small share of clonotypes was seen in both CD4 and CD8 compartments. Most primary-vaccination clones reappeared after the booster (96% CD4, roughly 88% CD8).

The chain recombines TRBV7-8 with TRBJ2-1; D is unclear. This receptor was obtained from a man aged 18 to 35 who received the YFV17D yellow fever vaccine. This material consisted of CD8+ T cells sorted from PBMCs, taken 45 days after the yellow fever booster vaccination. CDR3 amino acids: CASSLDRSSYNEQFF. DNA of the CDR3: TGTGCCAGCAGCTTAGATCGGAGCTCCTACAATGAGCAGTTCTTC. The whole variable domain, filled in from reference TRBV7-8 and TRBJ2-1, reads GAGVSQSPRYKVAKRGQDVALRCDPISGHVSLFWYQQALGQGPEFLTYFQNEAQLDKSGLPSDRFFAERPEGSVSTLKIQRTQQEDSAVYLCASSLDRSSYNEQFFGPGTRLTVL.